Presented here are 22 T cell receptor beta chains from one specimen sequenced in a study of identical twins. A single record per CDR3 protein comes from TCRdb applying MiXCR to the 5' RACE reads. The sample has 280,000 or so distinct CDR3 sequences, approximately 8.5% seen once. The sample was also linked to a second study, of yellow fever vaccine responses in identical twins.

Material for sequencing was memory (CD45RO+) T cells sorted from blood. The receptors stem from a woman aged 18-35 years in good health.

The CDR3 loop reads CSANQLRSYNEQFF. CDR3 in DNA: TGCAGTGCTAACCAGCTCCGGTCCTACAATGAGCAGTTCTTC. V usage is TRBV20-1 and J usage is TRBJ2-1; D is unresolved. CDR3 length: 14 residues. Germline values: CDR1 DFQATT, CDR2 SNEGSKA (reference sequence). V was shortened by 4 bases and J by 1 base, with 11 bases between the two germline ends.

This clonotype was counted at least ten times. The CDR3 nucleotides read TGTGCCAGCATGCGGTTGGCTTATGAGCAGTTCTTC. It translates to CASMRLAYEQFF. This chain connects TRBV2 to TRBJ2-1, with D unclear. V lost 7 bases to trimming and J lost 8 bases, with 12 bases between them. Germline-derived CDR1 and CDR2 are SNHLY and FYNNEI. The CDR3 covers 12 residues. Full variable domain (remainder filled in from reference TRBV2 and TRBJ2-1): EPEVTQTPSHQVTQMGQEVILRCVPISNHLYFYWYRQILGQKVEFLVSFYNNEISEKSEIFDDQFSVERPDGSNFTLKIRSTKLEDSAMYFCASMRLAYEQFFGPGTRLTVL.

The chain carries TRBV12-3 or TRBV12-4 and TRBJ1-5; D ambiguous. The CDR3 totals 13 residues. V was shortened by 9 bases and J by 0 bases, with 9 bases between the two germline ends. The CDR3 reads CASAWDSNQPQHF. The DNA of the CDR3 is TGTGCCAGTGCCTGGGATAGCAATCAGCCCCAGCATTTT.

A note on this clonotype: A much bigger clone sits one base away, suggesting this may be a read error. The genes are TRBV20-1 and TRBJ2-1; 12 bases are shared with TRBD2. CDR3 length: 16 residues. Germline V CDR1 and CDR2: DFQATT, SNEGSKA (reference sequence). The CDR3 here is CSARGLAGDTYNEKFF. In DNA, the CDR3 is TGCAGTGCTAGAGGACTAGCGGGAGACACTTACAATGAGAAGTTCTTC.

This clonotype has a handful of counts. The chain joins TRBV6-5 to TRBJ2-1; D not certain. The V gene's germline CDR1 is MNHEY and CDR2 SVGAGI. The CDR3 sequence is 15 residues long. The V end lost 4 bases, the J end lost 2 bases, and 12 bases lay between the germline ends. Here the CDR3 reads CASSSEVGPYNEQFF. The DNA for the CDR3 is TGTGCCAGCAGTTCTGAGGTGGGCCCCTACAATGAGCAGTTCTTC.

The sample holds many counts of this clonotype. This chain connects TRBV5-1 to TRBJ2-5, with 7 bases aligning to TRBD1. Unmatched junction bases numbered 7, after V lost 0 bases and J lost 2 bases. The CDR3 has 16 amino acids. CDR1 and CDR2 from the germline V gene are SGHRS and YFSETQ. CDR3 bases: TGCGCCAGCAGCTTGGGGTGGCAGGGGGAACAAGAGACCCAGTACTTC. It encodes CASSLGWQGEQETQYF.

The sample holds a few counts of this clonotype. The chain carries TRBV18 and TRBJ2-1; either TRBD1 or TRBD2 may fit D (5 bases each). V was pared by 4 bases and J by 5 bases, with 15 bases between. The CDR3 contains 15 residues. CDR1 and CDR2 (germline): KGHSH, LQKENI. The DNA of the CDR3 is TGTGCCAGCTCACGGCAGGGAGTTGGGGACAATGAGCAGTTCTTC. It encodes CASSRQGVGDNEQFF.

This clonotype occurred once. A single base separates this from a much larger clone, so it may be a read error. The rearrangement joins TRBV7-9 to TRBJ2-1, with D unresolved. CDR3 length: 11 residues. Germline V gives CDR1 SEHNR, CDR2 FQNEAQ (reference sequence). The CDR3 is CASGLIHEQFF. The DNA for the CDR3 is TGTGCCAGCGGCTTGATACATGAGCAGTTCTTC. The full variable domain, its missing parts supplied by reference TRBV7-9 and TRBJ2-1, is DTGVSQNPRHKITKRGQNVTFRCDPISEHNRLYWYRQTLGQGPEFLTYFQNEAQLEKSRLLSDRFSAERPKGSFSTLEIQRTEQGDSAMYLCASGLIHEQFFGPGTRLTVL.

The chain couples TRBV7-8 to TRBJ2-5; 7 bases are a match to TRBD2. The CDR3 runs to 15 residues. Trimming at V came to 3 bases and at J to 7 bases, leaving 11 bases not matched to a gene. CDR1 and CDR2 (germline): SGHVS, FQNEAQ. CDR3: CASSLGGGGVWTQYF. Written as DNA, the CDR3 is TGTGCCAGCAGCTTGGGGGGGGGAGGCGTTTGGACCCAGTACTTC.

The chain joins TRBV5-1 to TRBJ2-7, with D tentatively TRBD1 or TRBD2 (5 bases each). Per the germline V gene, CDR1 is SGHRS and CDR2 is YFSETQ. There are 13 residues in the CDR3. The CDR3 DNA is TGCGCCAGCAGTTTGGGGGACGGCTACGAGCAGTACGTC. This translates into CASSLGDGYEQYV.

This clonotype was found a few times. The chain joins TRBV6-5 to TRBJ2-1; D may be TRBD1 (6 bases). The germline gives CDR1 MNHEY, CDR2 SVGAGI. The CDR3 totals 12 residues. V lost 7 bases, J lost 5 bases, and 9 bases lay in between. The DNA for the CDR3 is TGTGCCAGCAAAACAGGGCACAATGAGCAGTTCTTC. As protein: CASKTGHNEQFF.

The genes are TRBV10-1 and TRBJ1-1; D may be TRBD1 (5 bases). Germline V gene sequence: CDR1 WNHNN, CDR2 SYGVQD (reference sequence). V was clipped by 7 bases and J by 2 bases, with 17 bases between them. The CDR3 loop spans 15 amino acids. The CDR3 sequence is CASIPGRQSNTEAFF. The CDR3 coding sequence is TGCGCCAGCATCCCAGGGCGGCAGAGTAACACTGAAGCTTTCTTT.

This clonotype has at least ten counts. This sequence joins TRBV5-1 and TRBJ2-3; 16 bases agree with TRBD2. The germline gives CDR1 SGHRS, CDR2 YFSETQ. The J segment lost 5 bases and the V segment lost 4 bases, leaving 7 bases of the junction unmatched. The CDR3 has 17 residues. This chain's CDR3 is CASSPGLAGGPQDTQYF. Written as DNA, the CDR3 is TGCGCCAGCAGCCCGGGACTAGCGGGAGGGCCTCAAGATACGCAGTATTTT.

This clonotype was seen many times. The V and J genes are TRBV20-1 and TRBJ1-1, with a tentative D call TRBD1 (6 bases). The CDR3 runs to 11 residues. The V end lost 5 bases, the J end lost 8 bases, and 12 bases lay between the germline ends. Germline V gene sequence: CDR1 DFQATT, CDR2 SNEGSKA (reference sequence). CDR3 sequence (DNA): TGCAGTGCTCCAGGGGTTGGGGAAGCTTTCTTT. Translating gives CSAPGVGEAFF.

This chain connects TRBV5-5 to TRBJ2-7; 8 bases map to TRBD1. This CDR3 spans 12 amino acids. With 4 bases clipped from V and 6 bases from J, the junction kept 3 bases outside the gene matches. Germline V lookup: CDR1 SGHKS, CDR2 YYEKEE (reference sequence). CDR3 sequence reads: CASSLDRGEQYF. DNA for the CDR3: TGTGCCAGCAGCCTCGACAGGGGCGAGCAGTACTTC.

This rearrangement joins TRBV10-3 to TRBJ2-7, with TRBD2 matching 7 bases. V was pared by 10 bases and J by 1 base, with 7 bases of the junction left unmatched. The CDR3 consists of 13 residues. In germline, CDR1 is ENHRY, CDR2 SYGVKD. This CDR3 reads CATIQAGSYEQYF. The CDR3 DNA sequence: TGTGCCACGATACAAGCGGGATCCTACGAGCAGTACTTC.

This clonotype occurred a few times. In DNA form, the CDR3 reads TGTGCCAGCGGGTCCTACAATGAGCAGTTCTTC. Its protein is CASGSYNEQFF. This chain joins TRBV6-1 and TRBJ2-1; D is unresolved. CDR1 and CDR2 from the germline V gene are MNHNS and SASEGT. The CDR3 consists of 11 residues. Trimming removed 8 bases at V and 1 base at J, with 3 bases between.

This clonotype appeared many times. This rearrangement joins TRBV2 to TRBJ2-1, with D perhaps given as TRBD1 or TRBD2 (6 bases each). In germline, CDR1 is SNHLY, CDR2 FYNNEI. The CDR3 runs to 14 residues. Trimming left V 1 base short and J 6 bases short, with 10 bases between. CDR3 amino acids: CASSEVGGRNEQFF. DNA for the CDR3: TGTGCCAGCAGTGAAGTGGGGGGCCGCAATGAGCAGTTCTTC.

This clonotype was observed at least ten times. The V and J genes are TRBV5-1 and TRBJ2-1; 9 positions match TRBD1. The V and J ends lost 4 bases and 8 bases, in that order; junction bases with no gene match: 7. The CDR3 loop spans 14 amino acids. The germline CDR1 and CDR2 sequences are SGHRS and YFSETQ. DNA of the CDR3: TGCGCCAGCAGCCCCGGGACAGGGTGGTATGAGCAGTTCTTC. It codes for CASSPGTGWYEQFF.

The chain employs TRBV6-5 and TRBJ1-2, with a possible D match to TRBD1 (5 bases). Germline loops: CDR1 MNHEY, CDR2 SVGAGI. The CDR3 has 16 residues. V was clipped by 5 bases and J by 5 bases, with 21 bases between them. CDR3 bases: TGTGCCAGCAGTCACCCGCCAGGGTCCGTGAAATATGGCTACACCTTC. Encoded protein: CASSHPPGSVKYGYTF.

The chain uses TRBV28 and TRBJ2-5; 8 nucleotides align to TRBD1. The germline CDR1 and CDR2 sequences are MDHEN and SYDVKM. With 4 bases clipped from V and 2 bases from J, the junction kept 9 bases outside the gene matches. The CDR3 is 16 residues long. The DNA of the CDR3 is TGTGCCAGCAGTTACGGACAGGGACATGGGCAAGAGACCCAGTACTTC. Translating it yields CASSYGQGHGQETQYF.

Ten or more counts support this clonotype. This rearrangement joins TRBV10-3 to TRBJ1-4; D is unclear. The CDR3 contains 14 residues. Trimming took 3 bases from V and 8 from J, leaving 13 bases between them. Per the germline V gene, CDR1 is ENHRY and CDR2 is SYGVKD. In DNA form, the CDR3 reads TGTGCCATCAGTGATAGGGAACAGAACGAAAAACTGTTTTTT. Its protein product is CAISDREQNEKLFF.